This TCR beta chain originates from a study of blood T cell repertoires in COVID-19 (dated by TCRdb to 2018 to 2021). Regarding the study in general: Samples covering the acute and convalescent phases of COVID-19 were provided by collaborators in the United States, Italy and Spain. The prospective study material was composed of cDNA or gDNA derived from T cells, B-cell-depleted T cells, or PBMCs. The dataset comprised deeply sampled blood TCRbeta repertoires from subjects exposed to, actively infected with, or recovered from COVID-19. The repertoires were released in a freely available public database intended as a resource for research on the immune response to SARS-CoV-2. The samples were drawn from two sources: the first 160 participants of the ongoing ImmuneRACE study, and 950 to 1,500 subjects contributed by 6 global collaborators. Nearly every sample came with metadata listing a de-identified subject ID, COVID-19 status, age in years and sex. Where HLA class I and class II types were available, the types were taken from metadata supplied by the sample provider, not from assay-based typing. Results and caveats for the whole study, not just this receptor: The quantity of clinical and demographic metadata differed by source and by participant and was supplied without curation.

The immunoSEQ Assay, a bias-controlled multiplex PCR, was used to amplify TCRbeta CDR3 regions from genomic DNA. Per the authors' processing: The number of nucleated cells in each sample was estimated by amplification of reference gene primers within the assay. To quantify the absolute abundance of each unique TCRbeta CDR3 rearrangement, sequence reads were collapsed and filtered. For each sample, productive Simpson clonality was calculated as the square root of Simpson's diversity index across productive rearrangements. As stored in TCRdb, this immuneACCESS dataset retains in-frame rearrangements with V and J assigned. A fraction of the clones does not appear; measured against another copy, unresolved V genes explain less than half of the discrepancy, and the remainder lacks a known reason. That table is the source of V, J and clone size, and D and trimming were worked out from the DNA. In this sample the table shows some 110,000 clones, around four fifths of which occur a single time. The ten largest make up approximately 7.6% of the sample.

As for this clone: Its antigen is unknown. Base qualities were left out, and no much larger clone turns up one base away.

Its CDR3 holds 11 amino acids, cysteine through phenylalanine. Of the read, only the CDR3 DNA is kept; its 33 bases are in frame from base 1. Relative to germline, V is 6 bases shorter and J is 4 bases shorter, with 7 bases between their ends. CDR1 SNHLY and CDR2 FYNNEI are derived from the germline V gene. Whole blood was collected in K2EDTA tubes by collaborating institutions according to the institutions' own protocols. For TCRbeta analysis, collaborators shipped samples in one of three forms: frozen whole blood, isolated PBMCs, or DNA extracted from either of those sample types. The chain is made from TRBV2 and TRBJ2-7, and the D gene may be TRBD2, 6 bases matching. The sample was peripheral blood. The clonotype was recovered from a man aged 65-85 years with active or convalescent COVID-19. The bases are TGTGCCAGCAGGGGGACTTACGAGCAGTACTTC. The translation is CASRGTYEQYF.